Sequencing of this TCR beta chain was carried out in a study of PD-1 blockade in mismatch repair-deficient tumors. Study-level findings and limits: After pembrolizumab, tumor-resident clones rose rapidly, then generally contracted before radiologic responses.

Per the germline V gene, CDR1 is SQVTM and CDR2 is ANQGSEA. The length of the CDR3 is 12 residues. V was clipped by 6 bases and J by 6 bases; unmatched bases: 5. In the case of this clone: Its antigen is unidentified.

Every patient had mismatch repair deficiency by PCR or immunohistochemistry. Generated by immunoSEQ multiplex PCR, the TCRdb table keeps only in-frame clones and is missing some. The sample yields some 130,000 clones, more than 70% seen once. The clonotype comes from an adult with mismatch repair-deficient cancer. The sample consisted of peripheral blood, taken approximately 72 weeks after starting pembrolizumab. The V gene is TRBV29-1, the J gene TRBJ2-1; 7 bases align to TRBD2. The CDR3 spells CSVLAVINEQFF. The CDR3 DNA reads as TGCAGCGTCCTAGCGGTTATCAATGAGCAGTTCTTC.